One sample yielded the 19 T cell receptor beta chains listed below, sequenced in a study of blood T cell repertoires in COVID-19. Profiled with immunoSEQ multiplex PCR; TCRdb holds only in-frame clones, not every one. The data contain approximately 75,000 clones, approximately 80% of them singletons. Sequences were obtained from peripheral blood. The receptors shown here come from a man aged 25-45 years with COVID-19, enrolled during active disease.

The chain employs TRBV6-5 and TRBJ2-7; 8 nucleotides agree with TRBD2. V lost 5 bases to trimming and J lost 3 bases; unmatched junction nucleotides: 9. The CDR3 consists of 15 residues. CDR1 MNHEY and CDR2 SVGAGI come from the germline V gene. The CDR3 DNA sequence: TGTGCCAGCAGTCCCGGGATAGCGGGACGCTACGAGCAGTACTTC. It codes for CASSPGIAGRYEQYF.

The CDR3 region has the DNA TGTGCCAGCAGCCAAGATACGGGGGGGACTGAAGCTTTCTTT. Its translation is CASSQDTGGTEAFF. This sequence joins TRBV3-1 (or the pseudogene TRBV3-2) and TRBJ1-1; tentative D call: TRBD1 (5 bases). Germline V gene lookup returns CDR1 LGHDT and CDR2 YNNKEL (reference sequence). This CDR3 is built from 14 residues. The ends were cut back, 0 bases at V and 5 bases at J, with 10 bases in the middle.

There are a few counts of this clone. The V gene is TRBV7-8, the J gene TRBJ2-2; TRBD2 matches at 7 bases. The germline CDR1 and CDR2 sequences are SGHVS and FQNEAQ. J gave up 6 bases and V 7 bases, and 8 bases lay outside the gene matches. CDR3 size: 14 residues. CDR3 region: CASTPRGGAGELFF. CDR3 nucleotides: TGTGCCAGCACCCCCCGTGGGGGGGCCGGGGAGCTGTTTTTT.

The count of this clone is one. The genes are TRBV6-5 and TRBJ2-7; 7 bases match TRBD1. V shed 7 bases and J 1 base; nucleotides not matched to a gene: 4. Germline loops: CDR1 MNHEY, CDR2 SVGAGI. The CDR3 loop spans 13 amino acids. The CDR3: CASTGTDSYEQYF. CDR3 DNA sequence: TGTGCCAGCACGGGGACAGATTCCTACGAGCAGTACTTC.

The J gene is TRBJ1-2, the V gene TRBV30, with 11 nucleotides matching TRBD1. V lost 3 bases, J lost 4 bases, and 7 bases stayed unmatched. The CDR3 spans 15 residues. In germline, CDR1 is GTSNPN, CDR2 SVGIG (reference sequence). In nucleotides, the CDR3 is TGTGCCTGGAGCAGGGGACAGGGGGTTACCTATGGCTACACCTTC. This encodes CAWSRGQGVTYGYTF.

V and J are TRBV6-5 and TRBJ1-2; D gene unclear. There are 11 residues in the CDR3. Germline assignment: CDR1 MNHEY and CDR2 SVGAGI. Trimming left V 5 bases short and J 5 bases short, with 6 bases between. The CDR3 spells CASSNRYGYTF. The CDR3 DNA sequence: TGTGCCAGCAGTAATCGGTATGGCTACACCTTC.

This clone was seen more than once but under ten times. V is TRBV5-6 and J is TRBJ1-1, with D unclear. The CDR3 is made up of 15 amino acids. Trimming shortened V by 3 bases and J by 2 bases, and 14 bases separated the two germline ends. CDR1 is SGHDT and CDR2 is YYEEEE in the germline V gene. CDR3 protein: CASSSTFSGNTEAFF. Here the CDR3 DNA reads TGTGCCAGCAGCTCGACTTTCAGTGGTAACACTGAAGCTTTCTTT.

The rearrangement joins TRBV19 to TRBJ1-3; 11 bases line up with TRBD1. With V trimmed by 3 bases and J by 5 bases, 15 bases remained unmatched. Looked up from germline, CDR1 is LNHDA and CDR2 is SQIVND (reference sequence). CDR3 length: 19 residues. This CDR3 reads CASSIGGGQGDRRRNTIYF. In nucleotides, the CDR3 is TGTGCCAGTAGTATCGGTGGGGGACAGGGGGATCGCCGGCGAAACACCATATATTTT.

This chain joins TRBV5-1 and TRBJ2-7; 7 bases are a match to TRBD1. The trim removed 4 bases at V and 0 bases at J, leaving 7 bases unmatched. CDR3 length: 15 residues. The germline V gene has CDR1 SGHRS and CDR2 YFSETQ. CDR3 sequence (DNA): TGCGCCAGCAGCGTCGCCGGGACAGCCTCCTACGAGCAGTACTTC. Translating gives CASSVAGTASYEQYF. The variable domain in full, with the rest retrieved from reference TRBV5-1 and TRBJ2-7, is KAGVTQTPRYLIKTRGQQVTLSCSPISGHRSVSWYQQTPGQGLQFLFEYFSETQRNKGNFPGRFSGRQFSNSRSEMNVSTLELGDSALYLCASSVAGTASYEQYFGPGTRLTVT.

This clone was detected only once. This chain joins TRBV5-6 and TRBJ1-5, with 8 positions matching TRBD1. The CDR3 runs 15 residues. Trimming took 4 bases from V and 2 from J; bases not matched to a gene: 5. CDR1 and CDR2 (germline): SGHDT, YYEEEE. Here the CDR3 DNA reads TGTGCCAGCAGCGTGGACAGGGCTGGCAATCAGCCCCAGCATTTT. This codes for CASSVDRAGNQPQHF. The whole variable domain, remainder taken from reference TRBV5-6 and TRBJ1-5, is DAGVTQSPTHLIKTRGQQVTLRCSPKSGHDTVSWYQQALGQGPQFIFQYYEEEERQRGNFPDRFSGHQFPNYSSELNVNALLLGDSALYLCASSVDRAGNQPQHFGDGTRLSIL.

The rearrangement links TRBV28 to TRBJ1-3; TRBD1 matches at 12 bases. Trimming took 3 bases from V and 4 from J; bases not matched to a gene: 7. Germline V lookup: CDR1 MDHEN, CDR2 SYDVKM. The CDR3 sequence is 17 residues long. The CDR3 protein is CASSLGDRGRKGNTIYF. The DNA for the CDR3 is TGTGCCAGCAGTTTGGGGGACAGGGGGCGCAAGGGAAACACCATATATTTT.

This clone showed up just once. In nucleotides, the CDR3 is TGCAGTGCTAGTGCGGGAAAGGGCAGGCCTTACGAGCAGTACTTC. Translation gives CSASAGKGRPYEQYF. V gene TRBV20-1 combines with J gene TRBJ2-7; perhaps TRBD2 as D (6 bases). Trimming stripped 3 bases from V and 4 bases from J, with 19 bases between. Germline V gene data show CDR1 as DFQATT and CDR2 as SNEGSKA (reference sequence). The CDR3 extends over 15 amino acids.

The DNA of the CDR3 is TGTGCCAGTAATTTTCCAGGGGGACGAGAAAAACTGTTTTTT. The encoded protein is CASNFPGGREKLFF. The chain links TRBV19 to TRBJ1-4, with 7 positions matching TRBD1. V gave up 7 bases and J gave up 8 bases; unmatched junction bases: 10. The CDR3 consists of 14 residues. Germline V gene data show CDR1 as LNHDA and CDR2 as SQIVND (reference sequence).

This clone showed up just once. V usage is TRBV5-1 and J usage is TRBJ1-3, with 7 bases that match TRBD1. The ends lost 3 bases at V and 3 bases at J; junction bases unmatched: 6. The germline CDR1 and CDR2 sequences are SGHRS and YFSETQ. The CDR3 runs 15 residues. This CDR3 is CASSYPDRDGNTIYF. As DNA, the CDR3 is TGCGCCAGCAGCTATCCAGACAGGGATGGAAACACCATATATTTT.

The CDR3 DNA sequence: TGTGCCAGCTCACAGGGGGCTGGAAACACCATATATTTT. Translated: CASSQGAGNTIYF. The rearrangement uses TRBV18 and TRBJ1-3, with a possible D match to TRBD1 (6 bases). Trimming removed 4 bases from V and 2 bases from J, with 6 bases in between. Germline CDR1 reads KGHSH; CDR2 reads LQKENI. The CDR3 is 13 residues long.

This chain uses TRBV7-9 with TRBJ1-1; 7 nucleotides agree with TRBD1. Germline CDR1 SEHNR, CDR2 FQNEAQ (reference sequence). The length of the CDR3 is 14 residues. The V segment lost 6 bases and the J segment 5 bases; nucleotides outside the gene matches: 9. CDR3 sequence (DNA): TGTGCCAGCAGGCCAAGTCAGGGGGGAACTGAAGCTTTCTTT. Protein product: CASRPSQGGTEAFF.

V and J are TRBV19 and TRBJ1-1, with 7 bases that match TRBD1. The length of the CDR3 is 15 residues. Unmatched junction bases numbered 11, after V lost 4 bases and J lost 6 bases. The germline CDR1 and CDR2 sequences are LNHDA and SQIVND (reference sequence). This chain's CDR3 is CASSTGQPSSSEAFF. Here the CDR3 DNA reads TGTGCCAGTAGTACGGGACAGCCCTCCAGTTCTGAAGCTTTCTTT.

The DNA for the CDR3 is TGTGCCAGCAGCTTGGGGCTCTTAAAGGGGGCTTTCTTT. Translated, it gives CASSLGLLKGAFF. The chain recombines TRBV5-8 with TRBJ1-1; a weak D match, TRBD1 (5 bases). CDR1 SGHTS and CDR2 YDEGEE come from the germline V gene. The CDR3 is made up of 13 amino acids. The V end lost 0 bases, the J end lost 11 bases, and 14 bases lay between the germline ends.

A few counts support this clone. V usage is TRBV27 and J usage is TRBJ1-6, with unresolved D. The CDR3 extends over 15 amino acids. Germline V gene lookup returns CDR1 MNHEY and CDR2 SMNVEV (reference sequence). The ends were cut back, 5 bases at V and 6 bases at J, with 14 bases in the middle. The CDR3 coding sequence is TGTGCCAGCAGTCCGCGACTGGCCTCTAATTCACCCCTCCACTTT. It encodes CASSPRLASNSPLHF.